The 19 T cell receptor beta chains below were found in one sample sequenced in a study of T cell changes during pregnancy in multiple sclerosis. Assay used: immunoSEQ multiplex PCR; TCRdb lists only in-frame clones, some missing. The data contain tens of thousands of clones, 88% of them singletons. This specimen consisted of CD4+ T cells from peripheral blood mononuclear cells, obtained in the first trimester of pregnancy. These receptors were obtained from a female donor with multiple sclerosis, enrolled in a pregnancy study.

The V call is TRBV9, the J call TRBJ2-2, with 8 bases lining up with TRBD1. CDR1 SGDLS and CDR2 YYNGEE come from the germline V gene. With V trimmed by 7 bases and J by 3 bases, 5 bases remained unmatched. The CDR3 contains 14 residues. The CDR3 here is CASRQGAYTGELFF. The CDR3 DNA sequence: TGTGCCAGCCGGCAGGGGGCGTACACCGGGGAGCTGTTTTTT.

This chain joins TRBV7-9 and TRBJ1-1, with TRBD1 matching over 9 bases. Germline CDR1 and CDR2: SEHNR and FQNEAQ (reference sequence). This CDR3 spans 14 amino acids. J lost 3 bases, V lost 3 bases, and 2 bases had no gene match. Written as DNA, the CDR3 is TGTGCCAGCAGCTTGACAGGGGGTGACACTGAAGCTTTCTTT. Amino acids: CASSLTGGDTEAFF.

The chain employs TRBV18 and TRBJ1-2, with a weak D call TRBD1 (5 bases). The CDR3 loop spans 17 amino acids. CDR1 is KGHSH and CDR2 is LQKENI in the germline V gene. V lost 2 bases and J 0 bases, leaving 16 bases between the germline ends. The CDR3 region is CASSPLPTAGANYGYTF. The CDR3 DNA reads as TGTGCCAGCTCACCATTGCCGACAGCGGGAGCTAACTATGGCTACACCTTC.

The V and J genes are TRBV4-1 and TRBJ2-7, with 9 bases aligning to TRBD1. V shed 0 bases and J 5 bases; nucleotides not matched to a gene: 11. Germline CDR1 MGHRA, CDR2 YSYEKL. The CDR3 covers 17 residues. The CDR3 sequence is CASSQDLAQGAENEQYF. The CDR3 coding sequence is TGCGCCAGCAGCCAAGACCTCGCACAGGGGGCGGAGAACGAGCAGTACTTC.

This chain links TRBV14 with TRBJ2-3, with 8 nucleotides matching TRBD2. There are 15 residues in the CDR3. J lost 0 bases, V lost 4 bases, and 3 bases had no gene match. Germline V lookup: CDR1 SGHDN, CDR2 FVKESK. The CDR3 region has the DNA TGTGCCAGCAGCCTTAGCGGGGCCAGCACAGATACGCAGTATTTT. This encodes CASSLSGASTDTQYF. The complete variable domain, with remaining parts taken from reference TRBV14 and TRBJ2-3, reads EAGVTQFPSHSVIEKGQTVTLRCDPISGHDNLYWYRRVMGKEIKFLLHFVKESKQDESGMPNNRFLAERTGGTYSTLKVQPAELEDSGVYFCASSLSGASTDTQYFGPGTRLTVL.

CDR3 coding DNA: TGTGCCAGTAGTATTCAGGCCAGCACAGATACGCAGTATTTT. Amino acids: CASSIQASTDTQYF. The gene calls are TRBV19 and TRBJ2-3; no clear D gene. V lost 3 bases to trimming and J lost 0 bases, with 7 bases between them. Germline CDR1 and CDR2: LNHDA and SQIVND (reference sequence). This CDR3 is 14 amino acids long.

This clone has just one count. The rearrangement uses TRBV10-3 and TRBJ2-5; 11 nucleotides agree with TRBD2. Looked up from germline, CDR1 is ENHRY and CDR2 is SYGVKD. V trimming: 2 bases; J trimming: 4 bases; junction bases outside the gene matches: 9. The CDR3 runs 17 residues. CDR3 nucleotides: TGTGCCATCAGTGAGAGGCTAGCGGGGGGAGGTGGAGAGACCCAGTACTTC. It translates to CAISERLAGGGGETQYF.

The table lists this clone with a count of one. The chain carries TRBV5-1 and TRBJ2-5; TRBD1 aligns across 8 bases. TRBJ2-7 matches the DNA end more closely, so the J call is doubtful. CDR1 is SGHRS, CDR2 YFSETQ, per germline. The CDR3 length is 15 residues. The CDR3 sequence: CASSEEGQAFFEQYF. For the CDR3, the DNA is TGCGCCAGCAGCGAGGAGGGACAGGCATTTTTCGAGCAGTACTTC.

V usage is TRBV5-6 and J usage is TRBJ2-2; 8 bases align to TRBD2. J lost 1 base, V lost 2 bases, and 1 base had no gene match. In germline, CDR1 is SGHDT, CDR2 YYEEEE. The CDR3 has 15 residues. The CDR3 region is CASSFSGKNTGELFF. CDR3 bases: TGTGCCAGCAGCTTTAGCGGGAAGAACACCGGGGAGCTGTTTTTT.

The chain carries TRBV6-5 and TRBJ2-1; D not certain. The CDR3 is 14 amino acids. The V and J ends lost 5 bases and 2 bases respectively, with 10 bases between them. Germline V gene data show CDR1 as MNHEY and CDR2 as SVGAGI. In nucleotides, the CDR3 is TGTGCCAGCAGTCGGTTAGAGACCTACAATGAGCAGTTCTTC. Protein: CASSRLETYNEQFF.

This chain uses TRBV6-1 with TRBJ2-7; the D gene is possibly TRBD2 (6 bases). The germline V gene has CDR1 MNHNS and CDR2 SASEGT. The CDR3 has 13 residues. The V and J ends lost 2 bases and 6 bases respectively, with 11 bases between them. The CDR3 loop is CASSEYRDSEQYF. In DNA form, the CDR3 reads TGTGCCAGCAGTGAATACCGGGACTCCGAGCAGTACTTC.

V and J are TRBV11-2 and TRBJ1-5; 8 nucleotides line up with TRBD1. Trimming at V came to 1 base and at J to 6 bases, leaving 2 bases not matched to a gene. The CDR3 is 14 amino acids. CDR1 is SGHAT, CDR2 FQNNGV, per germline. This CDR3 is CASSLGTGIQPQHF. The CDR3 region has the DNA TGTGCCAGCAGCTTAGGGACAGGGATTCAGCCCCAGCATTTT.

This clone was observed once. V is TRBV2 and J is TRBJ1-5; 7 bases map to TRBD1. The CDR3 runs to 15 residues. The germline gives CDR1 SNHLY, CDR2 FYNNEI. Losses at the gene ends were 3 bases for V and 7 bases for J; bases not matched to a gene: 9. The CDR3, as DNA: TGTGCCAGCAGTGATGACAGGGTGGGAGGCCAGCCCCAGCATTTT. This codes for CASSDDRVGGQPQHF.

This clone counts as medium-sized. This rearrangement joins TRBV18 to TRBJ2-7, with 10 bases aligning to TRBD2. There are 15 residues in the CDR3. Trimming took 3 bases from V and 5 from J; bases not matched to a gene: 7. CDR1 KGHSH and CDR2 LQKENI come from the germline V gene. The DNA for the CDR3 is TGTGCCAGCTCACCCTTAGGCCTAGCGGGGGACGAGCAGTACTTC. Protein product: CASSPLGLAGDEQYF.

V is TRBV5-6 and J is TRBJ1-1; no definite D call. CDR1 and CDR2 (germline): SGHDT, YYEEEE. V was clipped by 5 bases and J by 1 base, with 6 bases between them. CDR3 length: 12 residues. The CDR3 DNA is TGTGCCAGCAGGGGCACGAACACTGAAGCTTTCTTT. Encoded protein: CASRGTNTEAFF.

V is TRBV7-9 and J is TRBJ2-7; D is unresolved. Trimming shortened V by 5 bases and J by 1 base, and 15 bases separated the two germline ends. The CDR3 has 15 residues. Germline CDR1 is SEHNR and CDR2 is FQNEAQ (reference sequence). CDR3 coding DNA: TGTGCCAGCAGCGAGCAATCCCTTTCTTCCTACGAGCAGTACTTC. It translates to CASSEQSLSSYEQYF.

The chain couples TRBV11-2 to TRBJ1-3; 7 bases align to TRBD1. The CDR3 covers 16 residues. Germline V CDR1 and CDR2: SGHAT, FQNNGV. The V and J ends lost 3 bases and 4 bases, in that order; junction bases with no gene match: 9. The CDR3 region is CASSFAGTENGNTIYF. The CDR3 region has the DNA TGTGCCAGCAGCTTCGCCGGGACAGAAAACGGAAACACCATATATTTT.

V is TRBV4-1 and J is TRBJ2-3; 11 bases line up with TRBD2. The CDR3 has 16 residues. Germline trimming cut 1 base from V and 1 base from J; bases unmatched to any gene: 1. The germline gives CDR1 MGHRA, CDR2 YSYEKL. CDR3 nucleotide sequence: TGCGCCAGCAGCCAAGGACTAGCGGGGCGCACAGATACGCAGTATTTT. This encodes CASSQGLAGRTDTQYF.

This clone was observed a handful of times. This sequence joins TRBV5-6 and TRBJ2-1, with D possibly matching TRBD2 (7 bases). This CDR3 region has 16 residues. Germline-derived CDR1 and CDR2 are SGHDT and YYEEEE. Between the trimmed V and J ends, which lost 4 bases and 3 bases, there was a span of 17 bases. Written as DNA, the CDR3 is TGTGCCAGCAGCCTGGAGAGGGGGGGGGACTACAATGAGCAGTTCTTC. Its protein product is CASSLERGGDYNEQFF.